This T cell receptor (beta chain) was captured by sequencing in a study of T cell changes during pregnancy in multiple sclerosis (dated by TCRdb to 2018 to 2020). Some background on the complete study: In women with multiple sclerosis, the researchers looked at how the T cell repertoire shifted as pregnancy progressed.

Worth noting for this clone: The specificity of this receptor is unknown. Base qualities are not at hand, and no much larger clone is one base apart.

Libraries were made using the immunoSEQ multiplex PCR assay. Imported from immuneACCESS, the table was reduced by TCRdb to in-frame sequences with V and J called. These copies leave out some clones; in studies compared against another copy, an unresolved V gene accounts for under half, and the cause of the remainder is not known. The sample table contains nearly 60,000 clones; only one count was recorded for about 89% of them. The leading ten clones occupy under 0.6% of the sample. As encoded in the germline V gene, CDR1 is SGDLS while CDR2 is YYNGEE. V and J are trimmed by 0 bases and 5 bases, and the gene matches miss 8 bases of the junction. The cysteine opens and the phenylalanine closes a CDR3 of 16 amino acids. Only the CDR3 DNA is retained, 48 bases long and in frame from the first base.

The origin of this receptor is a female donor in good health, enrolled as a control in a pregnancy study. This chain joins TRBV9 to TRBJ1-1; TRBD1 lines up with 9 middle nucleotides. This specimen consisted of CD4+ T cells from peripheral blood mononuclear cells, obtained after pregnancy. The CDR3 protein is CASSVVGTGGGTEAFF. The DNA is as follows: TGTGCCAGCAGCGTAGTCGGCACAGGGGGCGGAACTGAAGCTTTCTTT. The CDR3, completed at both ends by the reference TRBV9 and TRBJ1-1 genes, gives the full variable domain DSGVTQTPKHLITATGQRVTLRCSPRSGDLSVYWYQQSLDQGLQFLIQYYNGEERAKGNILERFSAQQFPDLHSELNLSSLELGDSALYFCASSVVGTGGGTEAFFGQGTRLTVV.